The rows below give T cell receptor beta chains drawn from one sample of a study of blood T cell repertoires in COVID-19. The table came from immunoSEQ multiplex PCR; TCRdb's copy has only in-frame clones and leaves some out. Of roughly 150,000 clones listed, 70% to 90% are singletons. Source material: PBMCs or T cells enriched from blood (not recorded which). All receptors derive from a middle-aged man who had recovered from COVID-19. The CDR3 runs from the conserved cysteine through the conserved F or W. The order of the fields is J gene, clone size, V gene, CDR3 protein. Rows may omit the clone size; those that give it use once, few, many or a size class.

TRBJ1-2	.	TRBV2	CASATTGGSVLGYTF
TRBJ1-1	.	TRBV7-6	CASSLAQNTEAFF
TRBJ1-1	.	TRBV5-1	CASTLSTGGTEAFF
TRBJ1-1	.	TRBV21-1	CASSKVGDGKAFF
TRBJ1-2	.	TRBV5-4	CASSVEGAFGYTF
TRBJ1-3	once	TRBV9	CASSVYLTGAGNTIYF
TRBJ2-3	.	TRBV30	CARSGQVTDTQYF
TRBJ1-1	.	TRBV19	CASSIVWGVDTEAFF
TRBJ2-7	few	TRBV2	CASLPLAGASYEQYF
TRBJ2-5	.	TRBV7-2	CASSLGGAGSGRTPQYF
TRBJ1-3	.	TRBV6-5	CASSYSTGAGNTIYF
TRBJ2-3	.	TRBV7-6	CASSAQVQVTDTQYF
TRBJ1-3	.	TRBV10-3	CAISDLNPGNTIYF
TRBJ1-1	.	TRBV2	CASFPPGTQFFF
TRBJ2-5	.	TRBV7-3	CASSSGLLGETQYF
TRBJ2-5	.	TRBV7-3	CASSFQGRGKTETQYF
TRBJ1-1	.	TRBV25-1	CASSETQSRHTEAFF
TRBJ1-6	.	TRBV30	CAWNFLQGEALHF
TRBJ2-5	.	TRBV5-1	CASSQQGDLLETQYF
TRBJ2-1	.	TRBV7-3	CASSSRKRDSEQFF
TRBJ1-2	.	TRBV6-5	CAARVRSTAAYGYTF
TRBJ1-3	once	TRBV30	CAWMGGTGKASGNTIYF
TRBJ1-1	.	TRBV19	CASSAGGRNTEAFF